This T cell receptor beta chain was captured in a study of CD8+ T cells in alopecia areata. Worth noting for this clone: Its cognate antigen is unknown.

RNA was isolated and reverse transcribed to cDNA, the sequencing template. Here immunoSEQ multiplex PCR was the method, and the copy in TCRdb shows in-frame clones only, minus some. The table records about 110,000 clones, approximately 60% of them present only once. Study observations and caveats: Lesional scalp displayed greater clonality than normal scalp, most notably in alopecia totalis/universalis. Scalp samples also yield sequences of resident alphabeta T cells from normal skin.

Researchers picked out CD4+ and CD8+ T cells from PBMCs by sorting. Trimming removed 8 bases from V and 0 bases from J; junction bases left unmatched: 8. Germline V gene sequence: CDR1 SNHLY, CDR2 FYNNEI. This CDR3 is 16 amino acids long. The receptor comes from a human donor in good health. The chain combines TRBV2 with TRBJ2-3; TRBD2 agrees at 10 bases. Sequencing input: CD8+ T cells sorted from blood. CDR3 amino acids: CASPRVAGGSTDTQYF. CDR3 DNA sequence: TGTGCCAGCCCAAGGGTAGCGGGGGGTAGCACAGATACGCAGTATTTT.